This T cell receptor beta chain was captured by sequencing in a study of T cell changes during pregnancy in multiple sclerosis (dated by TCRdb to about 2019). The study in broad terms: The study examined how the T cell repertoire changed over the course of pregnancy in women with multiple sclerosis.

The CDR3 goes from the cysteine to the phenylalanine over 15 residues. Kept here is only the CDR3 DNA, which spans 45 bases and is read in frame from base 1. CDR1 LNHDA and CDR2 SQIVND were looked up in the germline V gene (reference sequence). The germline V end is reduced by 6 bases and the J end by 3 bases; junction bases left unmatched: 2. Library preparation used the immunoSEQ multiplex PCR assay. As stored in TCRdb, this immuneACCESS dataset retains in-frame rearrangements with V and J assigned. A fraction of the clones does not appear; measured against another copy, unresolved V genes explain less than half of the discrepancy, and the remainder lacks a known reason. Here the sample has approximately 89,000 clones; about 93% occur a single time. The ten largest clones add up to around 0.86% of the sample. Note on this clone: It has no known antigen specificity. No quality values exist for individual bases; no much larger clone is one base distant.

Sample: peripheral blood, taken in the third trimester of pregnancy. Recombination connected TRBV19 to TRBJ2-2, and 12 junctional nucleotides match TRBD2. The TCR comes from a female donor with multiple sclerosis, enrolled in a pregnancy study. The DNA sequence follows: TGTGCCAGTAGGGGGACTAGCGGGTACACCGGGGAGCTGTTTTTT. This gives the protein CASRGTSGYTGELFF.